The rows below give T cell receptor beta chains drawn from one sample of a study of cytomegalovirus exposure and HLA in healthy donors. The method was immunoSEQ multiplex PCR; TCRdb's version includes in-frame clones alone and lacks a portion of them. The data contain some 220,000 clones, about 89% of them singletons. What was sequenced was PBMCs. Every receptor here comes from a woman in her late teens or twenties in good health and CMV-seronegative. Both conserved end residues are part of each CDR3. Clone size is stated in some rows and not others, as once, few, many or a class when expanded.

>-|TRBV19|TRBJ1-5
CASSIVSPGDRASNQPQHF
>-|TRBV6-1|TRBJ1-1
CASSESGDGGTEAFF
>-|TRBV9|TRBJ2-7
CASSPGLAGYEQYF
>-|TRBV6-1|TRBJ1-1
CATTENGEAYTEAFF
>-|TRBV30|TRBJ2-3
CAWEHGAGGADTQYF
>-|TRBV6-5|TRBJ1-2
CASSNGQHYGYTF
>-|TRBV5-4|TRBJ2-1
CASSLLAGAYNEQFF
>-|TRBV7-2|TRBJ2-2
CASSPSAGTSGIRVGELFF
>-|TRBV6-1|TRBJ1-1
CASSEQGITGTEAFF
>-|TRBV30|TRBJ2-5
CAWSVQGLVETQYF
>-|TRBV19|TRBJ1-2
CASTIMRTGRNYGYTF
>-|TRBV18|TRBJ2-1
CASSPDRVTINEQFF
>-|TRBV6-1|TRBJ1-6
CASRGDRGARSPLHF
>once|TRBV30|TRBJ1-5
CAWNPVRGNQPQHF
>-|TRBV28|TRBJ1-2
CASSFRDRPLYGYTF
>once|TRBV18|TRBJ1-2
CASSRQNREGYGYTF
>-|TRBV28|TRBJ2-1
CATMIQGSYNEQFF
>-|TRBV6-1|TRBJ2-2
CASSGRGIGTGELFF
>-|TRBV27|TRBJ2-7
CASSFRGQHYEQYF
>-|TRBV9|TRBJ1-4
CASSVVTGFNEKLFF
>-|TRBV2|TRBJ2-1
CASSRVTGGRLAGGNEQFF
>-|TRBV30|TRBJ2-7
CAWSVWGGGEQYF
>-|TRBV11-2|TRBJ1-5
CASSYGSSGRQPQHF
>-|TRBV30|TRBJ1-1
CAWGKNRGRFAEAFF
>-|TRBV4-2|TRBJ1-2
CASSREITGGYTF
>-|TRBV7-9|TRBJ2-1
CASSLGPPGFGNEQFF
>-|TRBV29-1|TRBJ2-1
CSAGLAGVQFF
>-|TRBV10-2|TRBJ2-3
CASTAAGPEDTQYF
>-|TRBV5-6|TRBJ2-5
CASSLAGGSEETQYF
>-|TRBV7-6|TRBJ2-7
CASSLVPSGYYEQYF
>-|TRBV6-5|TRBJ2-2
CASSYLRERGGELFF
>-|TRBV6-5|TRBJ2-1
CASSPPLAGNEQFF
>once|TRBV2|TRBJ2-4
CASSVGTSGRAVGGKQYF
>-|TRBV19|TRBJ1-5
CASSPTGISNQPQHF
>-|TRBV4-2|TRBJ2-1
CASSHPFGLAEGGNEQFF
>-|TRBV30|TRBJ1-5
CAWSRRTGAGQPQHF
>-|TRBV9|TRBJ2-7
CASSVDREEQYF
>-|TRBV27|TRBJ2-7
CASSPSQGLPYEQYF
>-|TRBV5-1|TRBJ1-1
CASSRVLTRGTEAFF
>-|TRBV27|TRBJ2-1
CASSPIAGGRFNEQFF
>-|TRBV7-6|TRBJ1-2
CASSLGSANYGYTF